The source of this T cell receptor (beta chain) is a study of a mutant IDH1 vaccine in newly diagnosed glioma. This clone has a handful of counts. No antigen is known for it. Time point indicated: week 23, last vaccination. Every single dose of the vaccine, 300 ug of mutant IDH1 20-mer peptide, came with topical imiquimod. TCRdb keeps only in-frame clones here, not all; method: immunoSEQ multiplex PCR. The sample lists around 56,000 clones, about 81% occurring once. The CDR3 is 15 residues long. The V gene's germline CDR1 is MNHNS and CDR2 SASEGT. The germline V and J ends were trimmed by 8 bases and 3 bases, with 19 bases remaining between them.

The V call is TRBV6-1, the J call TRBJ1-1; unclear D gene. The TCR sequence derives from a woman aged 40 to 50 with glioma. Some clones in this sample may be carry-over from other donors' samples. The sequences come from PBMCs, collected from a glioma patient whose treatment included an IDH1 peptide vaccine. CDR3 nucleotide sequence: TGTGCCAGCCTAGGAGTCGGAGGGTGGGACACTGAAGCTTTCTTT. Its translation is CASLGVGGWDTEAFF.